This is a list of T cell receptor beta chains from one sample in a study of blood T cells in healthy people across ages. TCRdb processed the 5' RACE reads anew with MiXCR; each CDR3 protein has one entry. The data show about 1.6 million distinct CDR3 sequences, 30% to 35% seen once. The sample taken for sequencing was blood. All receptors derive from a woman aged 30 to 39 in good health. The CDR3 runs from the conserved cysteine through the conserved F or W. D genes are given only for firm matches. Rows give clone size only sometimes, using once, few, many, or a class for an expanded clone.

V: TRBV29-1; size: -; D: TRBD2; J: TRBJ2-3; CDR3: CSVFSWREGRTDTQYF; DNA: TGCAGCGTTTTCAGTTGGCGGGAGGGCCGGACAGATACGCAGTATTTT
V: TRBV27; size: -; D: -; J: TRBJ1-5; CDR3: CASSFNSVGGQPQHF; DNA: TGTGCCAGCAGTTTTAACAGTGTGGGGGGACAGCCCCAGCATTTT
V: TRBV29-1; size: -; D: -; J: TRBJ1-1; CDR3: CSASNSTNTEAFF; DNA: TGCAGCGCCTCGAACAGCACGAACACTGAAGCTTTCTTT
V: TRBV30; size: -; D: -; J: TRBJ2-7; CDR3: CAWRGGRHLGYEQYF; DNA: TGTGCCTGGAGGGGGGGACGACACCTAGGCTACGAGCAGTACTTC
V: TRBV11-2; size: -; D: TRBD2; J: TRBJ2-3; CDR3: CASSGSPAGGGVTDTQYF; DNA: TGTGCCAGCAGCGGCAGCCCAGCGGGAGGGGGGGTGACAGATACGCAGTATTTT
V: TRBV7-6; size: many; D: -; J: TRBJ2-5; CDR3: CASSLANKETQYF; DNA: TGTGCCAGCAGCTTAGCGAATAAAGAGACCCAGTACTTC
V: TRBV6-2/TRBV6-3; size: -; D: TRBD1; J: TRBJ1-5; CDR3: CASSQWGQGADQPQHF; DNA: TGTGCCAGCAGTCAATGGGGCCAGGGGGCAGATCAGCCCCAGCATTTT
V: TRBV6-1; size: -; D: -; J: TRBJ2-5; CDR3: CASSESRTPQETQYF; DNA: TGTGCCAGCAGTGAATCAAGGACTCCACAAGAGACCCAGTACTTC
V: TRBV29-1; size: many; D: -; J: TRBJ2-1; CDR3: CSVLSGLRDEQFF; DNA: TGCAGCGTTTTGAGCGGGTTAAGGGATGAGCAGTTCTTC
V: TRBV5-6; size: -; D: -; J: TRBJ2-5; CDR3: CASSWEIEEETQYF; DNA: TGTGCCAGCAGCTGGGAGATCGAGGAGGAAACCCAGTACTTC
V: TRBV28; size: -; D: TRBD1; J: TRBJ1-2; CDR3: CASSLTGTDDYTF; DNA: TGTGCCAGCAGTTTAACCGGGACAGATGACTACACCTTC
V: TRBV14; size: -; D: -; J: TRBJ2-1; CDR3: CASSQDPGGNEQFF; DNA: TGTGCCAGCAGCCAGGACCCGGGGGGCAACGAGCAGTTCTTC
V: TRBV12-3/TRBV12-4; size: few; D: -; J: TRBJ2-1; CDR3: CASSLWLGNEQFF; DNA: TGTGCCAGCAGTTTGTGGCTAGGCAATGAGCAGTTCTTC
V: TRBV7-2; size: many; D: -; J: TRBJ2-5; CDR3: CASRPPPGASETQYF; DNA: TGTGCCAGCAGACCACCCCCGGGGGCCTCAGAGACCCAGTACTTC
V: TRBV4-2; size: -; D: TRBD2; J: TRBJ2-5; CDR3: CANSPLTSGGYQETQYF; DNA: TGTGCCAACAGCCCCTTGACTAGCGGGGGGTACCAAGAGACCCAGTACTTC
V: TRBV11-1; size: -; D: TRBD2; J: TRBJ2-7; CDR3: CASSLAGLAGASYEQYF; DNA: TGTGCCAGCAGCTTAGCGGGGCTAGCGGGAGCCTCCTACGAGCAGTACTTC
V: TRBV7-3; size: few; D: -; J: TRBJ2-3; CDR3: CASSPQGGKVDTQYF; DNA: TGTGCCAGCAGCCCGCAGGGCGGGAAGGTAGATACGCAGTATTTT
V: TRBV7-9; size: few; D: -; J: TRBJ2-7; CDR3: CASSSNAEDSPYEQYF; DNA: TGTGCCAGCAGCTCAAACGCTGAGGACAGCCCGTACGAGCAGTACTTC
V: TRBV5-1; size: -; D: -; J: TRBJ2-3; CDR3: CASSLEAWGADTQYF; DNA: TGCGCCAGCAGCCTGGAGGCGTGGGGGGCAGATACGCAGTATTTT
V: TRBV20-1; size: -; D: -; J: TRBJ2-7; CDR3: CSARAQAASYEQYF; DNA: TGCAGTGCTAGAGCCCAGGCTGCCTCCTACGAGCAGTACTTC
V: TRBV20-1; size: -; D: TRBD2; J: TRBJ2-1; CDR3: CSALPLAGDFNGQFF; DNA: TGCAGTGCTCTACCACTAGCGGGGGATTTCAATGGGCAGTTCTTC
V: TRBV5-4; size: -; D: -; J: TRBJ1-1; CDR3: CASSIGVGDTEAFF; DNA: TGTGCCAGCAGCATAGGGGTGGGGGACACTGAAGCTTTCTTT
V: TRBV4-2; size: many; D: TRBD2; J: TRBJ2-3; CDR3: CASSQELAEGTDTQYF; DNA: TGTGCCAGCAGCCAAGAACTAGCGGAAGGGACAGATACGCAGTATTTT
V: TRBV7-9; size: -; D: -; J: TRBJ1-1; CDR3: CASSLPLYRGVEAFF; DNA: TGTGCCAGCAGCTTACCCCTATACCGCGGTGTTGAAGCTTTCTTT
V: TRBV20-1; size: -; D: -; J: TRBJ2-5; CDR3: CSARESSAGGGTQYF; DNA: TGCAGTGCTAGAGAGTCTAGCGCAGGAGGGGGGACCCAGTACTTC
V: TRBV5-1; size: few; D: TRBD1; J: TRBJ1-2; CDR3: CASRDNTGGRGYTF; DNA: TGCGCCAGCAGAGACAACACAGGGGGCCGGGGCTACACCTTC
V: TRBV6-1; size: -; D: -; J: TRBJ2-1; CDR3: CASSEWGLVYNEQFF; DNA: TGTGCCAGCAGTGAATGGGGACTGGTTTACAATGAGCAGTTCTTC
V: TRBV6-1; size: few; D: TRBD2; J: TRBJ2-1; CDR3: CASSARPGLAPLSSYNEQFF; DNA: TGTGCCAGCAGCGCGCGGCCGGGACTAGCGCCTCTGAGCTCCTACAATGAGCAGTTCTTC
V: TRBV30; size: few; D: -; J: TRBJ2-3; CDR3: CAWSGPPTGEGAQYF; DNA: TGTGCCTGGAGTGGACCTCCGACAGGGGAGGGGGCGCAGTATTTT
V: TRBV20-1; size: -; D: TRBD1; J: TRBJ2-7; CDR3: CSAGTEKSYEQYF; DNA: TGCAGTGCTGGGACAGAAAAATCCTACGAGCAGTACTTC
V: TRBV6-1; size: -; D: TRBD1; J: TRBJ1-2; CDR3: CASNLQGAGYGYTF; DNA: TGTGCCAGCAACCTACAGGGGGCTGGGTATGGCTACACCTTC
V: TRBV20-1; size: few; D: TRBD1; J: TRBJ1-2; CDR3: CSAPRDSINYGYTF; DNA: TGCAGTGCTCCCCGGGACAGCATTAACTATGGCTACACCTTC
V: TRBV28; size: many; D: TRBD1; J: TRBJ1-5; CDR3: CASSRGTGEQPQHF; DNA: TGTGCCAGCAGTCGCGGGACAGGGGAACAGCCCCAGCATTTT
V: TRBV5-6; size: few; D: TRBD1; J: TRBJ1-5; CDR3: CASSAGTDSNQPQHF; DNA: TGTGCCAGCAGCGCCGGGACAGATAGCAATCAGCCCCAGCATTTT
V: TRBV28; size: -; D: -; J: TRBJ2-7; CDR3: CASASAGPYEQYF; DNA: TGTGCCAGTGCCTCGGCGGGACCATACGAGCAGTACTTC
V: TRBV28; size: few; D: -; J: TRBJ2-7; CDR3: CASSFGRNYEQYF; DNA: TGTGCCAGCAGTTTTGGACGGAACTACGAGCAGTACTTC
V: TRBV7-9; size: few; D: TRBD1; J: TRBJ1-2; CDR3: CASSERPQGSGGYTF; DNA: TGTGCCAGCAGCGAGCGTCCACAGGGGTCCGGTGGCTACACCTTC
V: TRBV20-1; size: many; D: -; J: TRBJ2-7; CDR3: CSASGILSYEQYF; DNA: TGCAGTGCTAGCGGGATCCTCTCCTACGAGCAGTACTTC
V: TRBV28; size: -; D: -; J: TRBJ1-5; CDR3: CASSPTGLSNQPRHF; DNA: TGTGCCAGCAGCCCGACGGGCCTTAGCAATCAGCCCCGGCATTTT
V: TRBV12-3/TRBV12-4; size: once; D: -; J: TRBJ2-4; CDR3: CASTIGTAKNIQYF; DNA: TGTGCCAGCACCATAGGGACCGCCAAAAACATTCAGTACTTC
V: TRBV12-3/TRBV12-4; size: few; D: TRBD1; J: TRBJ1-1; CDR3: CASSPTGPRSTEAFF; DNA: TGTGCCAGCAGCCCGACAGGGCCTCGAAGCACTGAAGCTTTCTTT
V: TRBV20-1; size: many; D: TRBD2; J: TRBJ2-3; CDR3: CSARGRASGASTDTQYF; DNA: TGCAGTGCTCGAGGGCGGGCTAGCGGGGCTAGCACAGATACGCAGTATTTT